This record looks at one TCR beta chain sequence and its context. Its antigen is still unknown. The V and J ends lost 5 bases and 5 bases respectively, with 18 bases between them. The CDR3 has 14 amino acids. CDR1 is SQVTM and CDR2 is ANQGSEA in the germline V gene. This sample was included in a study of T cell repertoires in cytomegalovirus infection. TCRdb processed the reads anew with MiXCR; each CDR3 protein has one entry. The sample yields some 500,000 distinct CDR3 sequences, about 33% seen once. The receptor comes from a human donor in good health (CMV status not recorded). Some clones in this sample may be carry-over from other donors' samples. The chain recombines TRBV29-1 with TRBJ1-1; the D gene is possibly TRBD1 (5 bases). The input for sequencing was cultured PBMCs, taken from culture after CMV antigen stimulation. The CDR3 nucleotides read TGCAGCGTTACGGTGCAGGGAGATGGAACTGAAGCTTTCTTT. This encodes CSVTVQGDGTEAFF.